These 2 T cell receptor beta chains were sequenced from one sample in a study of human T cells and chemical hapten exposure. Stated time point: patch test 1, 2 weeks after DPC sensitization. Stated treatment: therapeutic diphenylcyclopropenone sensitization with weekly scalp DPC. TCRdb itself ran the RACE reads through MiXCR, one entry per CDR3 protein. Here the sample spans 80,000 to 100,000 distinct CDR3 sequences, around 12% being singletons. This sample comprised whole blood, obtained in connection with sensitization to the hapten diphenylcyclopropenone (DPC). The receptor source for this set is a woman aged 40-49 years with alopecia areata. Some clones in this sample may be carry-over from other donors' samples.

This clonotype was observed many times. The CDR3 bases are TGCGCCAGCAGCCAAGAATCGGACAGGGCATCCGGGGCCAACGTCCTGACTTTC. Protein: CASSQESDRASGANVLTF. The chain links TRBV4-3 to TRBJ2-6, with 8 bases that match TRBD1. The germline gives CDR1 LGHNA, CDR2 YSLEER. V shed 0 bases, J shed 4 bases, and the junction held 8 bases outside the gene matches. This CDR3 is 18 amino acids long.

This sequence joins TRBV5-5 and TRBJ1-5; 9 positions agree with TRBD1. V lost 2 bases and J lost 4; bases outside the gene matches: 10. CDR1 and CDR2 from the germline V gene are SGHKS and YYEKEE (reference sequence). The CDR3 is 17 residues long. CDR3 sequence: CASSFSGTGLGNQPQHF. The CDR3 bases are TGTGCCAGCAGCTTCAGCGGGACAGGGTTAGGGAATCAGCCCCAGCATTTT.